The rows below give T cell receptor beta chains drawn from one sample of a study of blood T cell repertoires in COVID-19. Method: immunoSEQ multiplex PCR; TCRdb's copy keeps in-frame clones and lacks some. The sample consists of over 250,000 clones, roughly 88% of them appearing once. Sequenced: peripheral blood. The receptors derive from an older woman with COVID-19, enrolled during active disease. CDR3s include the opening cysteine and the closing phenylalanine or tryptophan. A D gene is named only where the DNA matches it firmly. For some rows the clone size is stated as once, few or many, or as a class when expanded; others skip it.

TRBV13,.,TRBD2,TRBJ2-1,TGTGCCAGCAGCCCCCAAAACGGACTAGCGGGAGGGTGGTTCTTC,CASSPQNGLAGGWFF
TRBV5-1,.,TRBD1,TRBJ1-3,TGCGCCAGCAGCTTAACTCCCGGACAGGGCGGAAACACCATATATTTT,CASSLTPGQGGNTIYF
TRBV18,few,TRBD1,TRBJ1-1,TGTGCCAGCTCACCACGGGACAGGGAGGAAGCTTTCTTT,CASSPRDREEAFF
TRBV29-1,.,.,TRBJ2-7,TGCAGCGTTGAAGAACAGGGCGGCGAGCAGTACTTC,CSVEEQGGEQYF
TRBV30,.,.,TRBJ2-1,TGTGCCTGGAGAAAAGGGAGCTCCTACAATGAGCAGTTCTTC,CAWRKGSSYNEQFF
TRBV6-6,.,TRBD1,TRBJ1-2,TGTGCCAGCAGTTATAATCAGGGGGCTAGCTATGGCTACACCTTC,CASSYNQGASYGYTF
TRBV6-1,once,.,TRBJ1-2,TGTGCCAGCAGTGAACTGACAGACTATGGCTACACCTTC,CASSELTDYGYTF
TRBV12-3/TRBV12-4,.,TRBD2,TRBJ2-1,TGTGCCAGCAGCCCTCTAGCGGGAGGCCGGTTCTTC,CASSPLAGGRFF
TRBV7-2,.,.,TRBJ2-3,TGTGCCAGCAGCTTAGCCCGAGCCTTCACAGATACGCAGTATTTT,CASSLARAFTDTQYF
TRBV28,.,TRBD1,TRBJ2-2,TGTGCCACCACTCTCCCCAGGACAGGCGGCAACACCGGGGAGCTGTTTTTT,CATTLPRTGGNTGELFF
TRBV7-9,.,TRBD1,TRBJ1-2,TGTGCCAGCAGCTTACTCCAGGGGGCCTATGGCTACACCTTC,CASSLLQGAYGYTF